This T cell receptor (beta chain) was profiled in a study of blood T cell repertoires in COVID-19. Study summary: Italy, Spain and the United States were the sources of the convalescent and acute COVID-19 samples. PBMCs, B-cell-depleted T cells, or T cells were the source of the cDNA or gDNA that made up the material.

The CDR3 covers 17 residues. Looked up from germline, CDR1 is MGHRA and CDR2 is YSYEKL. V was shortened by 0 bases and J by 1 base, with 15 bases between the two germline ends. This clone was seen only once. As handled by the study authors: How many nucleated cells were present was estimated from reference gene primer amplification. Here immunoSEQ multiplex PCR was the method, and the copy in TCRdb shows in-frame clones only, minus some. V, J and clone size were drawn from that table, and D and trimming were deduced from the DNA. The data show roughly 330,000 clones, 88% seen once. The receptor comes from a woman aged 45-65 years with active or convalescent COVID-19. The chain uses TRBV4-1 and TRBJ1-1; a weak D match, TRBD1 (5 bases). The sample was peripheral blood. CDR3 nucleotides: TGCGCCAGCAGCCAAGATCTGGGCAGGACAAGGAACACTGAAGCTTTCTTT. It specifies CASSQDLGRTRNTEAFF.